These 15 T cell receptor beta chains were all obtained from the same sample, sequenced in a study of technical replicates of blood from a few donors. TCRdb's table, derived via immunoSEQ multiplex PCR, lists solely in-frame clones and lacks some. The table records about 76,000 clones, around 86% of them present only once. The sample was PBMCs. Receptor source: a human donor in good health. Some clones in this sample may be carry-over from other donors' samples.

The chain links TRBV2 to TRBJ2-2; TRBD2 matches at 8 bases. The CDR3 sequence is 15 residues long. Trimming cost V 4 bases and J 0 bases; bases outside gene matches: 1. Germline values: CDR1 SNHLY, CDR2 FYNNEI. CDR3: CASSGLASNTGELFF. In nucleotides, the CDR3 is TGTGCCAGCAGTGGACTAGCGTCGAACACCGGGGAGCTGTTTTTT.

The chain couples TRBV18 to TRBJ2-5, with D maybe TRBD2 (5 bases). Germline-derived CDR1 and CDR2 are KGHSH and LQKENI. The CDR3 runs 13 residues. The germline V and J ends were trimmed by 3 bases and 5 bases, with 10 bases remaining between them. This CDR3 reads CASSPFWEETQYF. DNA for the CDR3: TGTGCCAGCTCACCCTTTTGGGAGGAGACCCAGTACTTC.

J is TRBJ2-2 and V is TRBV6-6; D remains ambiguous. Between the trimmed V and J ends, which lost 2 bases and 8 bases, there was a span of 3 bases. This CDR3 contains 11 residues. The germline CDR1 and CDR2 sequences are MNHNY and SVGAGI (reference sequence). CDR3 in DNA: TGTGCCAGCAGTTACGCGGGGGAGCTGTTTTTT. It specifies CASSYAGELFF.

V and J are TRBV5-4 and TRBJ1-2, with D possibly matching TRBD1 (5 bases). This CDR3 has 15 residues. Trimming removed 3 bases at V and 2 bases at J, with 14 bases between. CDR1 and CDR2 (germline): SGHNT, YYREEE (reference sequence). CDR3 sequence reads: CASSWGSAGNYGYTF. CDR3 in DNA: TGTGCCAGCAGCTGGGGAAGTGCAGGGAACTATGGCTACACCTTC.

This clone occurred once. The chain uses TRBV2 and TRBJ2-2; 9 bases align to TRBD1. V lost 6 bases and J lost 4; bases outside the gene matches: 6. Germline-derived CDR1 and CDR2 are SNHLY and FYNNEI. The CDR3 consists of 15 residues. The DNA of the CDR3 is TGTGCCAGCAGAGATGGGACAGGGCCCACCGGGGAGCTGTTTTTT. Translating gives CASRDGTGPTGELFF.

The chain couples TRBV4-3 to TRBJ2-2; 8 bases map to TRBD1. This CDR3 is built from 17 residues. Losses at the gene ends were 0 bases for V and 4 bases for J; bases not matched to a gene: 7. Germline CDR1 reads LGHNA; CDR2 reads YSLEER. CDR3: CASSQDRETGVTGELFF. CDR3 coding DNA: TGCGCCAGCAGCCAAGATCGGGAGACAGGGGTCACCGGGGAGCTGTTTTTT.

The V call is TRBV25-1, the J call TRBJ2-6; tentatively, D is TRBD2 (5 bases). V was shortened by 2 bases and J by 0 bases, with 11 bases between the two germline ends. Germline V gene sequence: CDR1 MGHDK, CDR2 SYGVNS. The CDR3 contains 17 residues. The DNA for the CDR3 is TGTGCCAGCAGTGAAACGGGATTCAGCTCTGGGGCCAACGTCCTGACTTTC. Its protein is CASSETGFSSGANVLTF.

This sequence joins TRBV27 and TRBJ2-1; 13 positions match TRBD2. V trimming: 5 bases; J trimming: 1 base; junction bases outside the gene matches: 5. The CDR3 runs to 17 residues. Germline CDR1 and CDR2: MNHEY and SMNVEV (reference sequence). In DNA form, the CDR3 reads TGTGCCAGCAGTCCCCGGACTAGCGGGAGTTCCTACAATGAGCAGTTCTTC. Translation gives CASSPRTSGSSYNEQFF.

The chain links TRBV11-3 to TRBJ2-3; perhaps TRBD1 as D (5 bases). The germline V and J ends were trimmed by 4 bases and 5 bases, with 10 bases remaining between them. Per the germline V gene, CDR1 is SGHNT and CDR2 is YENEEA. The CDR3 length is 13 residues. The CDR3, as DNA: TGTGCCAGCAGCTCTCTCCAGGGAGATACGCAGTATTTT. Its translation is CASSSLQGDTQYF.

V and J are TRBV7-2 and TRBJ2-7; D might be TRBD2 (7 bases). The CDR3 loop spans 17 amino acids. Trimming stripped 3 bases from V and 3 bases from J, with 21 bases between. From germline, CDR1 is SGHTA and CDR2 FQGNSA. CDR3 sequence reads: CASSLARGGADFYEQYF. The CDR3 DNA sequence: TGTGCCAGCAGCTTGGCTCGTGGGGGGGCTGACTTCTACGAGCAGTACTTC.

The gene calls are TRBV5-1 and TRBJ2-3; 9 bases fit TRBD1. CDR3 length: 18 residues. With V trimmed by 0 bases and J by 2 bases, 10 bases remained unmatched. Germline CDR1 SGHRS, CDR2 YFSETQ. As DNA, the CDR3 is TGCGCCAGCAGCTTGGGGCCCAAGACAGGGGGAAACACAGATACGCAGTATTTT. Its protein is CASSLGPKTGGNTDTQYF.

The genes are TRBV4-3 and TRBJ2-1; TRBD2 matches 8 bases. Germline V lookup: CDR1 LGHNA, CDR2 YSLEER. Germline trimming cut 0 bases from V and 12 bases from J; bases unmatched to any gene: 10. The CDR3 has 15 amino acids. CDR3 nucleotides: TGCGCCAGCAGCCAAGAGATTAGCGGGAAGGGTGGGCAGTTCTTC. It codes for CASSQEISGKGGQFF.

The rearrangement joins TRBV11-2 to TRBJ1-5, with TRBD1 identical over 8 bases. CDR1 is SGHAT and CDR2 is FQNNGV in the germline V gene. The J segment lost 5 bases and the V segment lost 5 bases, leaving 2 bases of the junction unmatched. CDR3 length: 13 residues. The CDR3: CASSPDRDQPQHF. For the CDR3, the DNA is TGTGCCAGCAGCCCGGACAGGGATCAGCCCCAGCATTTT.

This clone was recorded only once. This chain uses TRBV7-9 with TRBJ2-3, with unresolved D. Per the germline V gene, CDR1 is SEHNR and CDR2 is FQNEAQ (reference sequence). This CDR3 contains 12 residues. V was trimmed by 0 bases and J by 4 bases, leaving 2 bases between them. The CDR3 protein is CASSLAADTQYF. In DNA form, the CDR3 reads TGTGCCAGCAGCTTAGCCGCAGATACGCAGTATTTT.

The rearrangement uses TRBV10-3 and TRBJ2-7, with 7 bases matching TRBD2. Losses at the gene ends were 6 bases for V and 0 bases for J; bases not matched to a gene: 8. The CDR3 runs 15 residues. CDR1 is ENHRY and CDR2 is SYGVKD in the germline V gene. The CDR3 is CAISFSGGSSYEQYF. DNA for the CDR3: TGTGCCATCAGCTTCTCGGGAGGCAGCTCCTACGAGCAGTACTTC.